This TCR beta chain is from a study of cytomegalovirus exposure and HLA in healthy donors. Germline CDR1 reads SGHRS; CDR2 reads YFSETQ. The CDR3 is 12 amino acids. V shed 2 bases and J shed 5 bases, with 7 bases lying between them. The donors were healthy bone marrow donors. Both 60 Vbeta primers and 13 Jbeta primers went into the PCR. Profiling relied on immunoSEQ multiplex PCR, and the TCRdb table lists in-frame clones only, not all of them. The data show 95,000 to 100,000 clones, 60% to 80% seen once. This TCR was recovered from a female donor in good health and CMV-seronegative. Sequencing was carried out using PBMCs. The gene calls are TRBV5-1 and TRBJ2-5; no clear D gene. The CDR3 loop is CASSFEWETQYF. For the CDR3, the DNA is TGCGCCAGCAGCTTTGAGTGGGAGACCCAGTACTTC.